This TCR beta chain emerged from a study of cytomegalovirus exposure and HLA in healthy donors. Regarding this clone: Its target is not known.

The CDR3 length is 13 residues. Trimming removed 4 bases from V and 4 bases from J, with 11 bases in between. The germline CDR1 and CDR2 sequences are SGHRS and YFSETQ. General study points: Most of the TCR beta V segments (in an earlier analysis) were productive either about 87% or about 30% of the time.

It was with 60 Vbeta and 13 Jbeta primers that the PCR ran. TCRdb's copy holds only in-frame clones and misses some; the assay was immunoSEQ multiplex PCR. The table lists about 150,000 clones, 70% to 80% of them singletons. The chain uses TRBV5-1 and TRBJ1-1, with TRBD1 as a possible D gene (5 bases). The sample taken for sequencing was PBMCs. This TCR derives from a young man in good health and CMV-seropositive. CDR3 sequence: CASSRGGATEAFF. The CDR3 nucleotides are TGCGCCAGCAGCAGGGGAGGGGCCACTGAAGCTTTCTTT.